This T cell receptor (beta chain) was observed in a study of cytomegalovirus exposure and HLA in healthy donors (dated by TCRdb to between 2016 and 2019). For the study in its entirety: An earlier analysis of several hundred of the donors reported about 250 Gb of sequence data and approximately 110 million unique TCR beta sequences from around 200 million T cells. About 320 gigabases of sequencing data and tens of millions of unique TCR sequences were included in an early release covering 550 to 800 HLA-typed donors. Of the roughly 400 genotyped donors, around 81% fell in the genetic ancestry cluster associated with self-reported Caucasian donors. The study aimed to test whether cataloging public T cell receptors could reveal signatures of past pathogen exposure. The study profiled the T cell repertoires of 500 to 800 subjects by immunosequencing and related them to cytomegalovirus serostatus. In addition to the first cohort of approximately 670 subjects, a separate validation cohort of under 150 different subjects was used. To predict cytomegalovirus infection status, the study combined high-throughput TCR immunosequencing, statistical association of individual TCRs with disease status, and machine learning. A later analysis re-analyzed previously published TCR beta repertoires from roughly 600 donors and added high-resolution HLA genotyping to study TCR occurrence patterns. Rather than drawing on any new phenotypic data, the later analysis identified candidate immune exposures from TCR beta sequences and the way those sequences occurred across donors. An earlier analysis of 587 of the donors applied high-throughput TCR beta sequencing to assess whether each TCR beta V gene segment acted as functional or pseudogenic. Donor age, sex, ethnicity and CMV serostatus were compiled together with the repertoire data. Genome-wide SNP genotypes for about three fifths of the roughly 700 donors were used in a later genetic analysis, which treated that subset as a discovery cohort. Every discovery cohort repertoire had been produced on one sequencing platform. HLA typing covered class I and class II loci at four-digit resolution. The number of typed donors differed by locus: roughly 629-640 for A, B, C, DRB1 and DQB1; 522 for DQA1; approximately 610 for DPA1; and around 450 for DPB1. Several DR-DQ haplotypes were handled as single units for association and clustering because linkage in the cohort was strong. Across under 500 genotyped donors of the cohort, an average of approximately 220,000 unique TCR beta nucleotide sequences per donor were sequenced, and roughly a sixth of those sequences were non-productive. What the authors observed across the whole study: The authors suggested that the approach could potentially be generalized to other disease states and immunological phenotypes. In a later analysis, the rate of TCR association differed among HLA loci, with DRB1 alleles having the most associated TCRs and HLA-C alleles having the fewest. The study listed 164 TCR beta chains as associated with cytomegalovirus. In an earlier analysis of about 600 of the donors, most TCR beta V segments appeared in productive rearrangements about 90% or about 30% of the time, broadly matching IMGT annotations. Immune exposure information for the cohort was limited to CMV serostatus. Linkage disequilibrium might explain the correlated functional status among segregating V segments, but an unknown experimental factor could not be ruled out. In vitro tests confirmed that a few of the cytomegalovirus-associated TCR beta chains recognize cytomegalovirus antigens. Across donors, most TCR sequences were observed very rarely, whereas some public TCRs were present in many individuals. A later genetic analysis associated a missense DCLRE1C variant with V-gene and J-gene trimming of TCR beta chains, and an independent cohort replicated the association. The earlier analysis of about 600 of the donors excluded over 15 rarely observed V segments, including chromosome 9 orphons, because counts were too low. Several of the top co-occurrence clusters appeared to be linked to parvovirus B19, influenza, CMV and Epstein-Barr virus, according to a later analysis. The presence/absence analyses assumed that sequencing depth was roughly uniform across donors, and that assumption may not be true. A further reported finding was that TCR beta sequences accurately predicted the HLA-A and HLA-B alleles for most subjects in the first cohort. In a later analysis, some 17,000 TCR beta sequences were associated with specific HLA alleles at a false discovery rate of 0.05. This cohort had only TCR beta chains sequenced, and the lack of alpha or paired-chain data limited which features could be detected. Because HLA typing was missing for some donors at each locus, association tests included only the typed subset. A cluster of highly shared sequence variants was judged likely to be a technical artifact of the sequencing pipeline. The classifier was reported to diagnose cytomegalovirus status with high specificity and sensitivity in both the original cohort and the validation cohort. Most CMV-associated TCR beta chains appeared to be HLA-restricted in a later analysis, and the HLA associations seemed to be driven largely by CMV exposure. Compared with equally common non-associated chains, HLA-associated TCR beta chains in a later analysis were more clonally expanded and had lower generation probabilities. Assigning TCR associations to individual alleles was difficult when HLA alleles, especially DR and DQ, strongly co-occurred. According to a later genetic analysis, donors in an Asian-associated ancestry cluster had fewer N-insertions in productive TCRs than the approximately 650-donor mean.

The cohort was made up of under 800 healthy bone marrow donors. Cohort members were all nominally healthy when sampled, although unrecorded immune exposures were likely present. The donor was CMV seronegative and belonged to the group of 350 or so seronegative cohort members. Every donor gave a peripheral blood sample, and the peripheral blood mononuclear cells from that sample were used for TCR beta sequencing. The Qiagen DNeasy Blood Extraction Kit was used to extract genomic DNA from the blood cell samples. Receptor libraries were prepared by the immunoSEQ multiplex PCR assay. A mixture of 60 forward primers for TCR Vbeta segments and 13 reverse primers for TCR Jbeta segments was used in the multiplex PCR. Amplification of the CDR3 region of rearranged TCR beta genes was performed with a multiplex PCR assay on genomic DNA. The amplified TCR beta libraries were sequenced on the Illumina HiSeq System as 87-base-pair reads. The paper's processing steps were these. In a later analysis, tens of millions of unique TCR beta chains were counted across the 500 to 700 repertoires, and around 11 million of these chains were shared by at least two donors. Raw reads were error-corrected and collapsed into unique sequences by a nearest-neighbor algorithm in which closely related sequences were merged to remove PCR and sequencing errors. Alignment of CDR3 sequences to IMGT reference sequences was used to assign V, D and J gene segments. For a sequence to be retained, a match of at least six nucleotides to both a V gene segment and a J gene segment was required. Rearrangements were called productive when the CDR3 lacked stop codons and stayed in frame with V and J; all others were non-productive. Following IMGT convention, CDR3 was defined as the stretch from the second conserved V-encoded cysteine to the conserved J-encoded phenylalanine. The earlier analysis of 587 of the donors excluded any sequence lacking an unambiguous match to a single V gene segment. In an earlier analysis of approximately 560 of the donors, a V segment was called functional when productive rearrangements were above 56.7%, and segregating when the standard deviation between donors exceeded 5%. A statistical classification framework was developed to diagnose cytomegalovirus status using the catalog of TCR beta chain sequences. In a later analysis, TCR nucleotide sequences were compared against IMGT/GENE-DB human TR gene sequences so that V and J genes could be assigned. Using the TCRdist pipeline, a later analysis assigned CDR3 sequences along with most-parsimonious VDJ recombination scenarios. A later analysis defined each TCR beta chain by its CDR3 amino acid sequence plus V-gene family, and excluded reads lacking a unique V-gene family. As a way to deal with suspected cross-contamination and a sequencing artifact, a later analysis dropped nearly 600 nucleotide sequences that were highly shared and had low generation probability. In a later analysis, a clonal expansion index for each public chain was calculated from normalized within-repertoire ranks of inferred template counts. In a later analysis, generation probabilities were computed with a VDJ recombination model fitted to out-of-frame rearrangements, and the resulting probabilities were checked against IGoR. In a later analysis, TCR-TCR, TCR-HLA and TCR-CMV co-occurrence was scored with hypergeometric tests, and a repertoire-size bias correction was applied to TCR pairs. A later analysis estimated false discovery rates by permuting HLA or CMV assignments 20 times. In a later analysis, co-occurring TCRs were grouped with DBSCAN, and TCRdist sequence similarity was added when clustering was performed within HLA-allele-positive subsets. Repertoires with fewer than 30,000 or more than 120,000 public chains, plus five repertoires with anomalous nucleotide sharing, were excluded from co-occurrence clustering. TCRdb provides this immuneACCESS table in a form limited to in-frame rearrangements. Some clones are lacking; in checked studies, under half of them reflect an unresolved V gene, and why the rest are absent is not known. The V and J calls and clone size are taken from that table; D and trimming were inferred from the DNA. The sample includes some 130,000 clones, with around 80% observed a single time. 1.4% to 1.5% of the sample is held by the ten biggest clonotypes.

This clone appeared a single time. Its antigen target is currently unknown. Qualities for individual bases were not recorded, and no much larger clone is one base off. Sequencing was carried out using PBMCs. The clonotype was recovered from a female donor in good health and CMV-seronegative.

The bases are TGTGCCAGCAGTTACGACAGGGAGAATGAAAAACTGTTTTTT. Translated, this is CASSYDRENEKLFF. The chain employs TRBV6-5 and TRBJ1-4, and TRBD1 aligns with 7 junction nucleotides. The germline V gene gives CDR1 as MNHEY and CDR2 as SVGAGI. Trimming accounts for 2 bases at V and 5 bases at J, while the number of junction bases matched to no gene is 2. The CDR3 measures 14 amino acids from cysteine to phenylalanine. Only the CDR3 DNA stays, 42 bases, in frame from base 1.